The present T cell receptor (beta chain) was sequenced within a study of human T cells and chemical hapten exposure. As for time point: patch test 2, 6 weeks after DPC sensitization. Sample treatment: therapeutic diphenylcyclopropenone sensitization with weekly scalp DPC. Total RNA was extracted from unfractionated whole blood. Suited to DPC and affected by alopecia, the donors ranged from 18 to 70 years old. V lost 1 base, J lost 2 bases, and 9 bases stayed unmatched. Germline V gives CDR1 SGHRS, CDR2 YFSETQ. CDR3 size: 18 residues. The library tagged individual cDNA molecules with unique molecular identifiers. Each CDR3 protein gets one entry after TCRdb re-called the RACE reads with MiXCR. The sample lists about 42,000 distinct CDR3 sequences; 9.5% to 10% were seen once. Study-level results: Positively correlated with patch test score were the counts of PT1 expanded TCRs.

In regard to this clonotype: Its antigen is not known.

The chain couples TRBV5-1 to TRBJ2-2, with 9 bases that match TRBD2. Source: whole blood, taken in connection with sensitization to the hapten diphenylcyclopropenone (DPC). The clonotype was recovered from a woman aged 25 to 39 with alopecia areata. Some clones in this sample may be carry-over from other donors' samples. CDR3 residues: CASSLLLAGPINTGELFF. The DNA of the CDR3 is TGCGCCAGCAGCTTGTTACTAGCGGGCCCGATAAACACCGGGGAGCTGTTTTTT.